The TCR beta chain under discussion was sequenced for a study of T cell responses to AZD1222 COVID-19 vaccine (TCRdb year 2021). Notes on the research overall: Because spike-specific TCR depth and breadth did not differ between the two schedules, AZD1222 recipients who got a second dose at roughly 4 weeks were pooled with those who got a second dose at roughly 12 weeks. Trial participants were enrolled by age into 18-55, 56-69 and 70-plus year subgroups, with around 140, 26 and 57 TCR-sequenced participants respectively. TCR sequencing covered 230 or so trial participants: 207 given two doses of AZD1222 and some 25 given two doses of MenACWY control vaccine.

The CDR3 regions of human TCRbeta chains were analyzed by immunosequencing. The published analysis was carried out like this. Repertoire TCRs were checked for matches against a reference library of SARS-CoV-2-specific TCRs that had been generated using the MIRA antigen-specificity platform. Breadth was defined as the fraction of unique TCRs that were SARS-CoV-2-associated. Depth was defined as the fraction of total T cells that were SARS-CoV-2-associated. Each spike-specific TCR was assigned to its reactive spike region and to a CD4 or CD8 class using the MIRA data. Log10-transformed breadth and depth values were compared by one-way ANOVA with Sidak's multiple comparisons tests. TCRdb stores this immuneACCESS table with in-frame sequences only. Part of the clones is absent; in the studies checked, under half of the shortfall reflects unresolved V genes, and no reason is known for the rest. Clone size and the V and J calls come from that table; the DNA yielded D and trimming. The sample yields some 150,000 clones; approximately 93% were counted once. Jointly, the top ten make up about 3.9% of the sample.

This specimen's time point label, per the study, means: baseline before first vaccination. Samples from vaccinated people were obtained from the UK trials COV001 and COV002, which included a single-blind randomized controlled phase 2/3 trial of AZD1222 (ChAdOx1 nCoV-19) in healthy adults. For TCRbeta chain sequencing, PBMC samples were collected from trial participants at day 0 and at day 28 after the second dose. The V end loses 4 bases and the J end loses 8 bases, and a stretch of 29 bases separates them. The germline V gene encodes CDR1 LGHDT and CDR2 YNNKEL (reference sequence). The CDR3 starts with the cysteine, ends with the phenylalanine, and has 19 residues. The kept DNA is CDR3 alone, 57 bases in frame from the first base. Broader findings and caveats from the paper: Participants were mostly white British and included more females than males, and it was suggested by the authors that clonal diversity may have been underestimated. In the small 56-69-year group, the increase in depth fell short of significance, most likely because of low power. No day 14 peak-response samples were available, so repertoires were characterized only after the peak T cell response. Reportedly, close to half of the unique spike-specific TCRs recognized epitopes lying outside the regions that are mutated in the B.1.351 and B.1.1.7 variants. Vaccine-associated CD4 TCRs spanned the whole spike protein, with dominant responses in regions 160-218 and 743-854. A significant rise in spike-specific TCR breadth and depth was observed after two AZD1222 doses relative to day 0 and relative to MenACWY recipients. Conclusions about previously exposed vaccinees are limited because only five to seven AZD1222 recipients were SARS-CoV-2 seropositive at baseline.

Details on this clone: Its cognate antigen has yet to be identified. Base qualities are not provided; no much larger clone lies one nucleotide away.

The sample was peripheral blood, taken on day 0 of AZD1222 vaccination. The rearranged chain carries TRBV3-1 (or the pseudogene TRBV3-2) and TRBJ1-4; too little of a D gene remains to name it. The clonotype was recovered from an adult in good health. The CDR3 region reads CASSPRRTAPPKLGEKLFF. Here is the DNA: TGTGCCAGCAGCCCCAGACGGACGGCCCCACCGAAATTGGGGGAAAAACTGTTTTTT.